Below are 2 T cell receptor beta chains sequenced from a single sample in a study of T cell responses to AZD1222 COVID-19 vaccine. Here immunoSEQ multiplex PCR was the method, and the copy in TCRdb shows in-frame clones only, minus some. The sample consists of around 100,000 clones, approximately 88% of them appearing once. Here the sequenced sample was peripheral blood, taken 28 days after the second AZD1222 dose. The receptors derive from an adult who received the AZD1222 COVID-19 vaccine.

This clone turned up a few times. The chain recombines TRBV4-2 with TRBJ1-2; D is unclear. The CDR3 consists of 13 residues. The germline CDR1 and CDR2 sequences are LGHNA and YNFKEQ. The V end was cut by 1 base, the J end by 8 bases, with 11 bases between. CDR3 sequence (DNA): TGTGCCAGCAGCCAAGGGACCCAAGGGGGCTACACCTTC. The encoded protein is CASSQGTQGGYTF.

V usage is TRBV14 and J usage is TRBJ2-1; D remains unclear. This CDR3 region has 15 residues. Germline V CDR1 and CDR2: SGHDN, FVKESK. The V end was cut by 1 base, the J end by 2 bases, with 9 bases between. The CDR3 region has the DNA TGTGCCAGCAGCCAAGGGCAGACGACCTACAATGAGCAGTTCTTC. This translates into CASSQGQTTYNEQFF.